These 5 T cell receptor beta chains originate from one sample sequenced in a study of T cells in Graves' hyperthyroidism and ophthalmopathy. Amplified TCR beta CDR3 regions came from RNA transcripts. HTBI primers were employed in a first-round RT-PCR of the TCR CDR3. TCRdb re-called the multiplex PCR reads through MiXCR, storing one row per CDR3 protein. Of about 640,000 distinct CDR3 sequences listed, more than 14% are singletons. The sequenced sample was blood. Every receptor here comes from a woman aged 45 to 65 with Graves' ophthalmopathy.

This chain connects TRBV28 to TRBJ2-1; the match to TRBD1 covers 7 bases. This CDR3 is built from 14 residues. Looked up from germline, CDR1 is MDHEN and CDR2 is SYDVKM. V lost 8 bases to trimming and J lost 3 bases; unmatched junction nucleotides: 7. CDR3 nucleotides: TGTGCCAGCGATCCAGGGGGTTTCTACAATGAGCAGTTCTTC. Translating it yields CASDPGGFYNEQFF.

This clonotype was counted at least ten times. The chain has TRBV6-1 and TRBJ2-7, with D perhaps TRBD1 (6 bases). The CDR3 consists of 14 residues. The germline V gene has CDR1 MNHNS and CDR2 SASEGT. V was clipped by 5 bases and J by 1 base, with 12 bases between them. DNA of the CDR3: TGTGCCAGCAGTTCCCGGGACATGTCCTACGAGCAGTACTTC. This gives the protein CASSSRDMSYEQYF.

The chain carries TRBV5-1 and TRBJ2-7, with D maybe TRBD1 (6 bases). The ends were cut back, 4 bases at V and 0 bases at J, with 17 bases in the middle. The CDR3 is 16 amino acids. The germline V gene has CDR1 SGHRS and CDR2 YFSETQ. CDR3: CASSKRTVDSSYEQYF. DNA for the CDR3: TGCGCCAGCAGCAAAAGGACAGTTGACAGCTCCTACGAGCAGTACTTC.

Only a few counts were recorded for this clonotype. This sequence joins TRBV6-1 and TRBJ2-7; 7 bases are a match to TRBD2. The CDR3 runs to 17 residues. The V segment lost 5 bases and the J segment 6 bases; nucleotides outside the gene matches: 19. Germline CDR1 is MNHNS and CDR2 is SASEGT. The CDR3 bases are TGTGCCAGCAGTTTTCGCGGGAGCAAGGTTCTAGAGGTCGAGCAGTACTTC. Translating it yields CASSFRGSKVLEVEQYF.

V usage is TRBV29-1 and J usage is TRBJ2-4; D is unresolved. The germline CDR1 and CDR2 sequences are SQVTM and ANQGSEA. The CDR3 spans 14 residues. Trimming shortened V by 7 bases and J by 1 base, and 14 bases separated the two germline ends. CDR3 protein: CSAVPVGAKNIQYF. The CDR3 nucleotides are TGCAGCGCAGTACCGGTAGGGGCCAAAAACATTCAGTACTTC.